What follows is one T cell receptor beta chain and its context. As yet, its antigen is unknown. The assay was immunoSEQ multiplex PCR, and TCRdb's table has in-frame clones only and misses some. The table lists roughly 120,000 clones, roughly 85% of them singletons. Trimming removed 0 bases at V and 2 bases at J, with 6 bases between. Germline-derived CDR1 and CDR2 are LGHDT and YNNKEL (reference sequence). The CDR3 spans 14 residues. This entry belongs to a study of T cell responses to AZD1222 COVID-19 vaccine. Overall study results and limits: Along spike, vaccine-associated CD4 TCRs were found throughout, with dominance at 160-218 and 743-854. Unmutated variant regions are reportedly the target of nearly half of TCRs that are spike-specific.

The chain employs TRBV3-1 (or the pseudogene TRBV3-2) and TRBJ2-3; unclear D gene. The TCR was taken from an adult in good health. Here the sequenced sample was peripheral blood, taken on day 0 of MenACWY control vaccination. The CDR3 DNA follows: TGTGCCAGCAGCCAAGAGGGCCCCACAGATACGCAGTATTTT. Protein: CASSQEGPTDTQYF.